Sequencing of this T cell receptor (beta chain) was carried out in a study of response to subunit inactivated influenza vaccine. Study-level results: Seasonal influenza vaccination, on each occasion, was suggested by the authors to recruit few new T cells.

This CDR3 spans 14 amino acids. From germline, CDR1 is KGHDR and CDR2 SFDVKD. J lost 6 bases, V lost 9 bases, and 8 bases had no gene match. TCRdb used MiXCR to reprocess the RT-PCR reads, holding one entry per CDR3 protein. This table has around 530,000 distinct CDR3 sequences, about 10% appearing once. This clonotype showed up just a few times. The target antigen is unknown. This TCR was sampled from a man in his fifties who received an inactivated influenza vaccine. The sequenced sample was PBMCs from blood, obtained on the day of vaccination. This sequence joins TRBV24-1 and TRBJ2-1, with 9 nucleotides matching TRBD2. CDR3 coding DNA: TGTGCCACCGCCGCTAGCGGGAATCTCAATGAGCAGTTCTTC. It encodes CATAASGNLNEQFF.